These 17 T cell receptor beta chains came from one sample sequenced in a study of cytotoxic CD8 clonotypes in ibrutinib-treated CLL. Only in-frame clones appear in the TCRdb table, and some are missing; sequencing was by immunoSEQ multiplex PCR. The profile covers 140,000 to 150,000 clones, with around 76% appearing a single time and approximately 5.1% taken by the ten largest. The material was PBMCs, obtained after 24 months of ibrutinib treatment. These receptors were obtained from a human donor with chronic lymphocytic leukemia.

The chain recombines TRBV7-2 with TRBJ2-1, with 8 bases identical to TRBD2. V lost 3 bases, J lost 6 bases, and 7 bases stayed unmatched. The CDR3 is 15 residues long. The V gene's germline CDR1 is SGHTA and CDR2 FQGNSA. CDR3 bases: TGTGCCAGCAGCTTTGGGCAGGCGGGGGGCAATGAGCAGTTCTTC. Translation gives CASSFGQAGGNEQFF.

This clone was seen once. The gene calls are TRBV29-1 and TRBJ2-3, with D perhaps TRBD1 (6 bases). The CDR3 totals 10 residues. The germline V gene encodes CDR1 SQVTM and CDR2 ANQGSEA. V dropped 8 bases and J dropped 8 bases, with 11 bases sitting between them. CDR3 DNA sequence: TGCAGCAGTAAGGGGGTTACGCAGTATTTT. Translating it yields CSSKGVTQYF.

The chain joins TRBV10-3 to TRBJ2-7; possible D gene TRBD1, 5 bases. Germline lookup yields CDR1 ENHRY and CDR2 SYGVKD. The CDR3 is 13 amino acids. The V and J ends lost 10 bases and 5 bases respectively, with 18 bases between them. The chain's CDR3 is CATYPSLGHEQYF. In DNA form, the CDR3 reads TGTGCCACCTACCCATCCCTGGGGCACGAGCAGTACTTC.

The V gene is TRBV25-1, the J gene TRBJ2-3; 7 bases match TRBD2. CDR1 is MGHDK and CDR2 is SYGVNS in the germline V gene. CDR3 size: 13 residues. Losses at the gene ends were 7 bases for V and 3 bases for J; bases not matched to a gene: 4. CDR3 residues: CASNWGGTDTQYF. In DNA, the CDR3 is TGTGCCAGCAACTGGGGGGGGACAGATACGCAGTATTTT.

V gene TRBV18 combines with J gene TRBJ2-7, with D possibly being TRBD2 (5 bases). The V end lost 0 bases, the J end lost 3 bases, and 9 bases lay between the germline ends. The CDR3 is made up of 14 amino acids. Germline V gene sequence: CDR1 KGHSH, CDR2 LQKENI. CDR3 sequence: CASSPPGVFYEQYF. CDR3 nucleotide sequence: TGTGCCAGCTCACCACCCGGGGTGTTCTACGAGCAGTACTTC.

This chain connects TRBV9 to TRBJ2-3; 9 bases match TRBD2. CDR1 SGDLS and CDR2 YYNGEE come from the germline V gene. The J segment lost 4 bases and the V segment lost 3 bases, leaving 6 bases of the junction unmatched. The CDR3 is made up of 15 amino acids. Here the CDR3 DNA reads TGTGCCAGCAGCGGAAGCGGGAGGTGGCCAGATACGCAGTATTTT. The encoded protein is CASSGSGRWPDTQYF.

The chain links TRBV6-1 to TRBJ1-2, with a tentative D call TRBD1 (5 bases). The V end lost 0 bases, the J end lost 5 bases, and 16 bases lay between the germline ends. This CDR3 has 16 residues. Germline V lookup: CDR1 MNHNS, CDR2 SASEGT. This CDR3 is CASSEAVAGSGYGYTF. The CDR3 DNA reads TGTGCCAGCAGTGAAGCGGTGGCAGGGAGCGGATATGGCTACACCTTC.

This chain links TRBV6-5 with TRBJ2-4; TRBD1 aligns across 7 bases. The V and J ends lost 0 bases and 8 bases, in that order; junction bases with no gene match: 10. Per germline, CDR1 MNHEY and CDR2 SVGAGI. The CDR3 runs to 16 residues. CDR3 sequence (DNA): TGTGCCAGCAGTTACTCGGGTCCGGACCAGGGGGACATTCAGTACTTC. Protein sequence: CASSYSGPDQGDIQYF.

This clone was seen a single time. CDR3 residues: CASTPAGRIYNEQFF. CDR3 DNA sequence: TGTGCCAGCACCCCGGCGGGGAGAATCTACAATGAGCAGTTCTTC. The chain uses TRBV28 and TRBJ2-1; possible D gene TRBD2, 6 bases. Germline CDR1 MDHEN, CDR2 SYDVKM. The CDR3 loop spans 15 amino acids. V was cut by 7 bases and J by 3 bases, with 16 bases left in between.

V is TRBV30 and J is TRBJ2-5; possible D gene TRBD2, 6 bases. Germline lookup yields CDR1 GTSNPN and CDR2 SVGIG (reference sequence). V lost 3 bases and J 1 base, leaving 15 bases between the germline ends. The CDR3 sequence is 15 residues long. The CDR3 region is CAWRPRGATQETQYF. The CDR3, as DNA: TGTGCCTGGAGGCCGCGGGGCGCGACCCAAGAGACCCAGTACTTC.

This sequence joins TRBV7-9 and TRBJ2-3; 8 nucleotides match TRBD1. CDR1 SEHNR and CDR2 FQNEAQ come from the germline V gene (reference sequence). Trimming at V came to 0 bases and at J to 5 bases, leaving 7 bases not matched to a gene. The CDR3 length is 16 residues. In DNA, the CDR3 is TGTGCCAGCAGCTTAGCTCTTCAGGGGGCCGGAGATACGCAGTATTTT. This encodes CASSLALQGAGDTQYF.

V and J are TRBV19 and TRBJ2-7; weak D call: TRBD2 (6 bases). Trimming stripped 5 bases from V and 3 bases from J, with 14 bases between. CDR1 LNHDA and CDR2 SQIVND come from the germline V gene (reference sequence). CDR3 size: 14 residues. The CDR3 DNA reads TGTGCCAGTAGTGGGAGGTCTGGGGACTACGAGCAGTACTTC. Residues: CASSGRSGDYEQYF.

By its share, this clone is medium-sized. Other DNA sequences in this sample translate to the same CDR3. The chain employs TRBV4-1 and TRBJ2-3; D unresolved. CDR3 size: 14 residues. Per the germline V gene, CDR1 is MGHRA and CDR2 is YSYEKL. V dropped 4 bases and J dropped 2 bases, with 10 bases sitting between them. The CDR3 DNA follows: TGCGCCAGCAGCCGGCAGGAGCTCACAGATACGCAGTATTTT. It encodes CASSRQELTDTQYF.

The V gene is TRBV19, the J gene TRBJ2-1, with D possibly being TRBD2 (5 bases). Germline lookup yields CDR1 LNHDA and CDR2 SQIVND (reference sequence). The CDR3 covers 14 residues. V lost 6 bases to trimming and J lost 9 bases, with 18 bases between them. The CDR3 sequence: CASRRLASSGEQFF. The CDR3 DNA reads as TGTGCCAGTAGGAGGCTAGCCAGTAGTGGTGAGCAGTTCTTC.

The chain combines TRBV27 with TRBJ2-5; D is uncertain. V lost 2 bases and J 5 bases, leaving 9 bases between the germline ends. This CDR3 region has 13 residues. The germline V gene encodes CDR1 MNHEY and CDR2 SMNVEV (reference sequence). CDR3 amino acids: CASSLPLGETQYF. The CDR3, as DNA: TGTGCCAGCAGTTTACCCCTAGGGGAGACCCAGTACTTC.

This clone turned up a few times. V and J are TRBV5-1 and TRBJ2-7; D gene ambiguous. CDR3 size: 15 residues. The V end was cut by 0 bases, the J end by 4 bases, with 14 bases between. Germline loops: CDR1 SGHRS, CDR2 YFSETQ. As DNA, the CDR3 is TGCGCCAGCAGCTTGGGGGTCCCGCCGGGTTACGAGCAGTACTTC. This translates into CASSLGVPPGYEQYF. Using reference TRBV5-1 and TRBJ2-7 for the parts outside the CDR3, the full variable domain is KAGVTQTPRYLIKTRGQQVTLSCSPISGHRSVSWYQQTPGQGLQFLFEYFSETQRNKGNFPGRFSGRQFSNSRSEMNVSTLELGDSALYLCASSLGVPPGYEQYFGPGTRLTVT.

V gene TRBV7-2 combines with J gene TRBJ2-7; D remains unclear. The V gene's germline CDR1 is SGHTA and CDR2 FQGNSA. Between the trimmed V and J ends, which lost 5 bases and 3 bases, there was a span of 5 bases. This CDR3 is built from 11 residues. The CDR3, as DNA: TGTGCCAGCAGCAAGCACTACGAGCAGTACTTC. The encoded protein is CASSKHYEQYF. Looking up the rest from reference TRBV7-2 and TRBJ2-7 gives the full variable domain: GAGVSQSPSNKVTEKGKDVELRCDPISGHTALYWYRQSLGQGLEFLIYFQGNSAPDKSGLPSDRFSAERTGGSVSTLTIQRTQQEDSAVYLCASSKHYEQYFGPGTRLTVT.